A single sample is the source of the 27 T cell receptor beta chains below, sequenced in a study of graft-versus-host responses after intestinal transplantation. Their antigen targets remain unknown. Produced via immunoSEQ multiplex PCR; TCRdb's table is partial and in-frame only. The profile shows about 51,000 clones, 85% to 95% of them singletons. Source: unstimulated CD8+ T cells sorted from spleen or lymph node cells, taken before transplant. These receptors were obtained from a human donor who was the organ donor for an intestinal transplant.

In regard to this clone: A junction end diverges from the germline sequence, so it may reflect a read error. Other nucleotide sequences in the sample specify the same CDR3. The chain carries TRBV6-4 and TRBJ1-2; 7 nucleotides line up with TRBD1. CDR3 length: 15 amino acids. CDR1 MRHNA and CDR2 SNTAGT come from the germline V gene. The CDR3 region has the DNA TGCGCCAGCAGTGCAACAGGGGCCGCGGTTTATGGCTACACCTTC. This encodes CASSATGAAVYGYTF.

The CDR3 DNA reads TGCGCCAGCAGCCAAGGGTCGGGGAGCTCCTACAATGAGCAGTTCTTC. It codes for CASSQGSGSSYNEQFF. The chain employs TRBV4-1 and TRBJ2-1; perhaps TRBD2 as D (5 bases). V gave up 1 base and J gave up 0 bases, with 10 bases separating them. CDR3 length equals 16 residues. Per germline, CDR1 MGHRA and CDR2 YSYEKL.

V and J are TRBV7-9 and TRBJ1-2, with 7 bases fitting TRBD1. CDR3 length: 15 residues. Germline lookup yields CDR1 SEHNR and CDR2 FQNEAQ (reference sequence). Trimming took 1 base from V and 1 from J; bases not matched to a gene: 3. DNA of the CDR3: TGTGCCAGCAGCTTAGGGCAGGGGGGTAACTATGGCTACACCTTC. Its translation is CASSLGQGGNYGYTF. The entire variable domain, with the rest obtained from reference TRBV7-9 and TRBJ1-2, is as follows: DTGVSQNPRHKITKRGQNVTFRCDPISEHNRLYWYRQTLGQGPEFLTYFQNEAQLEKSRLLSDRFSAERPKGSFSTLEIQRTEQGDSAMYLCASSLGQGGNYGYTFGSGTRLTVV.

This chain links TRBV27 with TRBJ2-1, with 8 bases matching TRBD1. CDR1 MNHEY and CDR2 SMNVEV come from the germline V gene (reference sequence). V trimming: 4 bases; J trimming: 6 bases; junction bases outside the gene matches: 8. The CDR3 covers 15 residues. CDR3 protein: CASSSQGAWSNEQFF. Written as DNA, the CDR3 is TGTGCCAGCAGTTCCCAGGGGGCCTGGAGCAATGAGCAGTTCTTC.

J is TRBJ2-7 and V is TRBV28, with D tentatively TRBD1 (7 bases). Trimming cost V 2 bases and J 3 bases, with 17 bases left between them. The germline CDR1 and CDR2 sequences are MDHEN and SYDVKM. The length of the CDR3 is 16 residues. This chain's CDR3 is CASSLPTPGGIYEQYF. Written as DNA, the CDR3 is TGTGCCAGCAGTTTACCCACCCCAGGGGGGATCTACGAGCAGTACTTC.

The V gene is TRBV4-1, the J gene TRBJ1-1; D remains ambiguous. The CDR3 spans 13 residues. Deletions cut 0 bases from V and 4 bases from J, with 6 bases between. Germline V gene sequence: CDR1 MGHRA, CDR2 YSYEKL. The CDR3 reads CASSQDLSTEAFF. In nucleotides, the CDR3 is TGCGCCAGCAGCCAAGATCTTTCCACTGAAGCTTTCTTT.

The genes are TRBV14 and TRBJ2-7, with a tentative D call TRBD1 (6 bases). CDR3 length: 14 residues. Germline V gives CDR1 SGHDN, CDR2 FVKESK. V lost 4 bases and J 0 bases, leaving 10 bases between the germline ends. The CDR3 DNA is TGTGCCAGCAGCCCGGACAGTCGCTCCTACGAGCAGTACTTC. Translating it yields CASSPDSRSYEQYF.

The CDR3 sequence: CAIRNAGYGYTF. The CDR3 bases are TGTGCCATTCGAAACGCCGGTTATGGCTACACCTTC. This chain links TRBV27 with TRBJ1-2; D unresolved. The V end was cut by 10 bases, the J end by 5 bases, with 14 bases between. The V gene's germline CDR1 is MNHEY and CDR2 SMNVEV (reference sequence). The CDR3 is 12 amino acids.

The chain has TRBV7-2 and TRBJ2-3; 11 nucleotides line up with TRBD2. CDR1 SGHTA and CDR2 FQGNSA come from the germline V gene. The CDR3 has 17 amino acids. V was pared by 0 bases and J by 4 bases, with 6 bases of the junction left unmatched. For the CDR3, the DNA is TGTGCCAGCAGCTTAGCTGATAGCGGGGGGGAGGCAGATACGCAGTATTTT. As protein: CASSLADSGGEADTQYF.

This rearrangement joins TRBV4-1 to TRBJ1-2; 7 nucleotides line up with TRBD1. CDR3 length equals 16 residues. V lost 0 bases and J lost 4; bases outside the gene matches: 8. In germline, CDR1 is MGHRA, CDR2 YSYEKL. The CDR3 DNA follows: TGCGCCAGCAGCCAAGATATGGGACAGATTCCCTATGGCTACACCTTC. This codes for CASSQDMGQIPYGYTF.

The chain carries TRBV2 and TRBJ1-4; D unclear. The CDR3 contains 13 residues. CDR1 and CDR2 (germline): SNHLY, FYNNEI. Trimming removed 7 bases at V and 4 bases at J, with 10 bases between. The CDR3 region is CASKGPNNEKLFF. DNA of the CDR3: TGTGCCAGCAAAGGCCCAAATAATGAAAAACTGTTTTTT.

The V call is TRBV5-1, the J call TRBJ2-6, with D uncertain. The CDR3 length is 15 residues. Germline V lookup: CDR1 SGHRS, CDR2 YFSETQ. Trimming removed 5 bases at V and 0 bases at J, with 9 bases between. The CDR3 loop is CASSYEPSGANVLTF. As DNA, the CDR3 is TGCGCCAGCAGTTACGAACCCTCTGGGGCCAACGTCCTGACTTTC.

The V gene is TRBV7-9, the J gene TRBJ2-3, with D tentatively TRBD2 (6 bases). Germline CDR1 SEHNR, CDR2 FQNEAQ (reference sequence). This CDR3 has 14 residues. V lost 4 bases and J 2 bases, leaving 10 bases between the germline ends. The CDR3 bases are TGTGCCAGCAGCTCCGCGGGGAACACAGATACGCAGTATTTT. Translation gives CASSSAGNTDTQYF. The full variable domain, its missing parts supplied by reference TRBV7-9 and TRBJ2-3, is DTGVSQNPRHKITKRGQNVTFRCDPISEHNRLYWYRQTLGQGPEFLTYFQNEAQLEKSRLLSDRFSAERPKGSFSTLEIQRTEQGDSAMYLCASSSAGNTDTQYFGPGTRLTVL.

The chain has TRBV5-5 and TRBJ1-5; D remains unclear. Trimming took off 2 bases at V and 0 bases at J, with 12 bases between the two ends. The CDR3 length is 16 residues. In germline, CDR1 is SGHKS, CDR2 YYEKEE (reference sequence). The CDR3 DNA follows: TGTGCCAGCAGCTTCCAAGTAGATCGTAGCAATCAGCCCCAGCATTTT. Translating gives CASSFQVDRSNQPQHF.

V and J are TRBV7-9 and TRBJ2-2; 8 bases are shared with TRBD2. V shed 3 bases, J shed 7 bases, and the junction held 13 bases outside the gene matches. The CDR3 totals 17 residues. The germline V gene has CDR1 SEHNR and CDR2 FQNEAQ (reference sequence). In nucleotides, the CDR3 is TGTGCCAGCAGCTTTTGGGGCTCAGCGGGGGACCACGGGGAGCTGTTTTTT. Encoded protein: CASSFWGSAGDHGELFF. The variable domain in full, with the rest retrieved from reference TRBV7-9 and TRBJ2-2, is DTGVSQNPRHKITKRGQNVTFRCDPISEHNRLYWYRQTLGQGPEFLTYFQNEAQLEKSRLLSDRFSAERPKGSFSTLEIQRTEQGDSAMYLCASSFWGSAGDHGELFFGEGSRLTVL.

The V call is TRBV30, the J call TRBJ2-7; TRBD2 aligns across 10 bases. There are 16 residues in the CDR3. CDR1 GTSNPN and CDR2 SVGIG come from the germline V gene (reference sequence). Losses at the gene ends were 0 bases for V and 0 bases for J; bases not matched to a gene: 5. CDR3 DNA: TGTGCCTGGAGTGTACGTGGACTAGCGGACTCCTACGAGCAGTACTTC. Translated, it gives CAWSVRGLADSYEQYF. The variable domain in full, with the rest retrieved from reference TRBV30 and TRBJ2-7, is SQTIHQWPATLVQPVGSPLSLECTVEGTSNPNLYWYRQAAGRGLQLLFYSVGIGQISSEVPQNLSASRPQDRQFILSSKKLLLSDSGFYLCAWSVRGLADSYEQYFGPGTRLTVT.

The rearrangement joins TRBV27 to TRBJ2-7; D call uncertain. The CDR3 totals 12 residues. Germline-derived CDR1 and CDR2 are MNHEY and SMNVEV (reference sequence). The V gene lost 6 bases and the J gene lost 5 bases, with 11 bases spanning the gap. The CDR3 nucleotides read TGTGCCAGCAGACGATTCCCTAACGAGCAGTACTTC. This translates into CASRRFPNEQYF.

For the CDR3, the DNA is TGTGCCAGCAGTGACGGGACTAGCGGGTCGGGGGAGCTGTTTTTT. Its translation is CASSDGTSGSGELFF. The V and J genes are TRBV27 and TRBJ2-2; 12 nucleotides match TRBD2. CDR3 length: 15 residues. The V gene's germline CDR1 is MNHEY and CDR2 SMNVEV (reference sequence). The J segment lost 8 bases and the V segment lost 5 bases, leaving 6 bases of the junction unmatched.

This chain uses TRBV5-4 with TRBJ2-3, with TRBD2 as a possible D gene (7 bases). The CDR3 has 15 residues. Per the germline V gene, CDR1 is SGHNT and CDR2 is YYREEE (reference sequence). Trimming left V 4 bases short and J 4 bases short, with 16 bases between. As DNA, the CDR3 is TGTGCCAGCAGCCACGTAACGGGGGGCGCAGATACGCAGTATTTT. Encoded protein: CASSHVTGGADTQYF.

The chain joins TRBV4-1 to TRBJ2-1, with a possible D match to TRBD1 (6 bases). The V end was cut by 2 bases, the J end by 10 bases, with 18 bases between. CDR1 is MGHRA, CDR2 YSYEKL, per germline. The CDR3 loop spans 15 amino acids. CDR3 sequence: CASSQNEGVVREQFF. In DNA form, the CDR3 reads TGCGCCAGCAGCCAAAACGAGGGGGTAGTAAGGGAGCAGTTCTTC.

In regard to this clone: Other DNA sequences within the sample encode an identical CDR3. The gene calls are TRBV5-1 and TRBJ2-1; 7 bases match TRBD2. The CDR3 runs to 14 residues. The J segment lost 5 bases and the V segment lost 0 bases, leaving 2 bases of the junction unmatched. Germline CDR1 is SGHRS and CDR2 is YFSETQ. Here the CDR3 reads CASSLAGGHNEQFF. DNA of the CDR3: TGCGCCAGCAGCTTGGCGGGGGGACACAATGAGCAGTTCTTC.

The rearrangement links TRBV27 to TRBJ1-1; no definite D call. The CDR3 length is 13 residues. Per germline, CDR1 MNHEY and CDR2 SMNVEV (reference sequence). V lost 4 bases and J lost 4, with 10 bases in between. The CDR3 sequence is CASSYGEATEAFF. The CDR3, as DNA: TGTGCCAGCAGTTATGGGGAGGCCACTGAAGCTTTCTTT.

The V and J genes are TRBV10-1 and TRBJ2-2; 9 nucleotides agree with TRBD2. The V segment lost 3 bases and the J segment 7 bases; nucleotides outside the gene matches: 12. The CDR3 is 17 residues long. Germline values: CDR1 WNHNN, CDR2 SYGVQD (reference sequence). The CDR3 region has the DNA TGCGCCAGCAGTGAATCTACGGCCGCGGGGGGGTACGGGGAGCTGTTTTTT. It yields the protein CASSESTAAGGYGELFF.

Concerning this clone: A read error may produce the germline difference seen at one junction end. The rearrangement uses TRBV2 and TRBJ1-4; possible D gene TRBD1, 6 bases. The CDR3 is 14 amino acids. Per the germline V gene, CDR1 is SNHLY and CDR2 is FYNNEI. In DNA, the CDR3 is TGTGCCAGCACTGAACAGGGACCTAATGAAAAACTGTTTTTT. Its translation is CASTEQGPNEKLFF. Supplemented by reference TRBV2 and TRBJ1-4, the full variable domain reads EPEVTQTPSHQVTQMGQEVILRCVPISNHLYFYWYRQILGQKVEFLVSFYNNEISEKSEIFDDQFSVERPDGSNFTLKIRSTKLEDSAMYFCASTEQGPNEKLFFGSGTQLSVL.

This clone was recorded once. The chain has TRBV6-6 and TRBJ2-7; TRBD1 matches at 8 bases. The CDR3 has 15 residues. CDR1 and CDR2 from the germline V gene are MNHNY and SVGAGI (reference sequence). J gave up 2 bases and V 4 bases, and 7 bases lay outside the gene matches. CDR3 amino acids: CASSSEDRATYEQYF. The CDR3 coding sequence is TGTGCCAGCAGTTCCGAGGACAGGGCTACCTACGAGCAGTACTTC.

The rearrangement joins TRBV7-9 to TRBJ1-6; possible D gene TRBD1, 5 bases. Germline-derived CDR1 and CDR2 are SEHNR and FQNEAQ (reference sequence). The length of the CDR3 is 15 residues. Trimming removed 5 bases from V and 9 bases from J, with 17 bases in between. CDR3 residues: CASSTPRNGGSPLHF. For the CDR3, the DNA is TGTGCCAGCAGCACACCCAGGAACGGGGGTTCACCCCTCCACTTT.

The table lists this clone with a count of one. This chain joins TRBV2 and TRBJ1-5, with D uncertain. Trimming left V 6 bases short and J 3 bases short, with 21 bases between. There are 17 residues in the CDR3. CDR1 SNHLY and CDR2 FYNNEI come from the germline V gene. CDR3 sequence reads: CASRPSGESRANQPQHF. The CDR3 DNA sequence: TGTGCCAGCAGGCCCTCTGGGGAAAGTAGGGCCAATCAGCCCCAGCATTTT.